The 32 T cell receptor beta chains below come from one sample, sequenced in a study of early T cells in non-severe SARS-CoV-2 infection. Each CDR3 protein gets one entry after TCRdb re-called the 5' RACE reads with MiXCR. Of tens of thousands of distinct CDR3 sequences listed, around 6% are singletons. Specimen: whole blood. The receptors here all came from an adult who was a healthcare worker with PCR-confirmed SARS-CoV-2 infection or an uninfected control (not recorded which).

This clonotype has a count of ten or more. DNA for the CDR3: TGCAGTGCTAGCCCGCGGGCGAAGGAGCAGTACTTC. It is translated as CSASPRAKEQYF. The rearrangement links TRBV20-1 to TRBJ2-7; a possible D gene is TRBD2 (5 bases). V was shortened by 3 bases and J by 7 bases, with 13 bases between the two germline ends. Germline assignment: CDR1 DFQATT and CDR2 SNEGSKA (reference sequence). The length of the CDR3 is 12 residues.

Ten or more counts support this clonotype. The chain employs TRBV20-1 and TRBJ2-2, with 9 bases matching TRBD1. With 4 bases clipped from V and 1 base from J, the junction kept 7 bases outside the gene matches. The CDR3 has 16 amino acids. In germline, CDR1 is DFQATT, CDR2 SNEGSKA (reference sequence). The CDR3 DNA sequence: TGCAGTGCTACAGCCTCGGACAGGGGGAACACCGGGGAGCTGTTTTTT. Translated, it gives CSATASDRGNTGELFF.

This clonotype occurred many times. The chain carries TRBV12-3 or TRBV12-4 and TRBJ2-7; D gene uncertain. The germline V and J ends were trimmed by 3 bases and 2 bases, with 5 bases remaining between them. CDR3 length: 12 residues. The CDR3 sequence: CASSFTAYEQYF. In DNA form, the CDR3 reads TGTGCCAGCAGTTTTACCGCCTACGAGCAGTACTTC.

In its sample, this clonotype was seen a few times. The chain is built from TRBV12-3 or TRBV12-4 and TRBJ1-3; D is unresolved. V was cut by 2 bases and J by 1 base, with 9 bases left in between. The CDR3 runs to 15 residues. The CDR3: CASSLQTVSGNTIYF. As DNA, the CDR3 is TGTGCCAGCAGTTTACAGACTGTTTCTGGAAACACCATATATTTT.

This clonotype showed up many times. The chain combines TRBV20-1 with TRBJ2-1; 7 nucleotides align to TRBD2. Looked up from germline, CDR1 is DFQATT and CDR2 is SNEGSKA (reference sequence). The CDR3 extends over 15 amino acids. J lost 9 bases, V lost 0 bases, and 11 bases had no gene match. In DNA, the CDR3 is TGCAGTGCTAGAGATCGCGCTAGCGGAATCCCTGAGCAGTTCTTC. Its protein is CSARDRASGIPEQFF.

This clonotype was counted many times. The rearrangement joins TRBV5-6 to TRBJ1-5, with a tentative D call TRBD1 (5 bases). CDR1 is SGHDT, CDR2 YYEEEE, per germline. Trimming pared 6 bases from V and 1 base from J, leaving 14 bases between. CDR3 length equals 15 residues. CDR3 sequence reads: CASTQGLGSNQPQHF. Written as DNA, the CDR3 is TGTGCCAGCACCCAGGGTCTCGGAAGCAATCAGCCCCAGCATTTT.

This clonotype was seen a few times. The chain uses TRBV2 and TRBJ2-2; possibly TRBD1 for D (6 bases). Germline loops: CDR1 SNHLY, CDR2 FYNNEI. CDR3 length: 12 amino acids. V lost 11 bases, J lost 3 bases, and 10 bases lay in between. The CDR3: CAGAGDTGELFF. The CDR3 DNA sequence: TGTGCCGGCGCAGGGGACACCGGGGAGCTGTTTTTT. The complete variable domain, with remaining parts taken from reference TRBV2 and TRBJ2-2, reads EPEVTQTPSHQVTQMGQEVILRCVPISNHLYFYWYRQILGQKVEFLVSFYNNEISEKSEIFDDQFSVERPDGSNFTLKIRSTKLEDSAMYFCAGAGDTGELFFGEGSRLTVL.

Ten or more counts support this clonotype. The chain joins TRBV10-3 to TRBJ2-3; a weak D match, TRBD2 (6 bases). Between the trimmed V and J ends, which lost 6 bases and 1 base, there was a span of 8 bases. There are 13 residues in the CDR3. Germline V gene lookup returns CDR1 ENHRY and CDR2 SYGVKD. In DNA, the CDR3 is TGTGCCATCAGGGGACTTGGCACAGATACGCAGTATTTT. It encodes CAIRGLGTDTQYF.

This clonotype was counted between two and nine times. The chain uses TRBV6-1 and TRBJ2-1, with TRBD1 identical over 8 bases. V trimming: 4 bases; J trimming: 15 bases; junction bases outside the gene matches: 17. CDR1 is MNHNS and CDR2 is SASEGT in the germline V gene. This CDR3 comprises 15 residues. In DNA, the CDR3 is TGTGCCAGCAGTGGACCGGACAGGGCGGGCCCCGGACGGTTCTTC. Encoded protein: CASSGPDRAGPGRFF.

Ten or more counts support this clonotype. The DNA of the CDR3 is TGTGCCAGCAGCTTAAGGGGCCTAGCGGTCTTAGGTCTGTTCTTC. Translating gives CASSLRGLAVLGLFF. The chain is built from TRBV7-2 and TRBJ2-1; 7 bases align to TRBD2. The CDR3 is 15 amino acids. With 2 bases clipped from V and 15 bases from J, the junction kept 16 bases outside the gene matches. Germline-derived CDR1 and CDR2 are SGHTA and FQGNSA.

In its sample, this clonotype was seen many times. The rearrangement links TRBV6-5 to TRBJ2-7; 9 bases are a match to TRBD1. The CDR3 spans 16 residues. J was trimmed by 2 bases and V by 6 bases; bases with no gene match: 11. Per germline, CDR1 MNHEY and CDR2 SVGAGI. The DNA of the CDR3 is TGTGCCAGCAGCCGGGGACAGGGAAGTCCTCCCTACGAGCAGTACTTC. It codes for CASSRGQGSPPYEQYF.

CDR3 bases: TGTGCCAGCAGTTACACAGGGGGCGGAACTGAAGCTTTCTTT. Amino acids: CASSYTGGGTEAFF. The chain has TRBV28 and TRBJ1-1; 9 bases fit TRBD1. The CDR3 has 14 residues. V lost 4 bases to trimming and J lost 5 bases; unmatched junction nucleotides: 5. Germline loops: CDR1 MDHEN, CDR2 SYDVKM.

This clonotype came up a few times. J is TRBJ2-1 and V is TRBV20-1; 9 bases align to TRBD2. From germline, CDR1 is DFQATT and CDR2 SNEGSKA (reference sequence). This CDR3 has 16 residues. Trimming at V came to 1 base and at J to 5 bases, leaving 9 bases not matched to a gene. The CDR3 nucleotides read TGCAGTGCTAGAGTGGTGACTAGCGGCAGACACAATGAGCAGTTCTTC. Amino acids: CSARVVTSGRHNEQFF.

This clonotype turned up a few times. Given the absence of the conserved phenylalanine or tryptophan at the CDR3 end, a read error is likely. The gene calls are TRBV20-1 and TRBJ1-5; tentatively, D is TRBD1 (5 bases). The CDR3 extends over 13 amino acids. The V end was cut by 5 bases, the J end by 3 bases, with 11 bases between. Germline V gene sequence: CDR1 DFQATT, CDR2 SNEGSKA (reference sequence). The DNA of the CDR3 is TGCAGTGCTTGGGGGGACGCCAATCAGCCCCAGCATCTT. This codes for CSAWGDANQPQHL.

This clonotype was seen more than once but under ten times. The chain's CDR3 is CASSLRGFSGPQHF. CDR3 DNA sequence: TGTGCCAGCAGTTTAAGGGGGTTCTCGGGGCCCCAGCATTTT. The chain couples TRBV28 to TRBJ1-5; D is perhaps TRBD1 (6 bases). This CDR3 is 14 amino acids long. The germline V gene encodes CDR1 MDHEN and CDR2 SYDVKM. Trimming cost V 2 bases and J 9 bases, with 14 bases left between them. The full variable domain, rest sourced from reference TRBV28 and TRBJ1-5, is DVKVTQSSRYLVKRTGEKVFLECVQDMDHENMFWYRQDPGLGLRLIYFSYDVKMKEKGDIPEGYSVSREKKERFSLILESASTNQTSMYLCASSLRGFSGPQHFGDGTRLSIL.

This clonotype was observed a few times. The rearrangement joins TRBV7-2 to TRBJ2-5, with 9 bases fitting TRBD1. V lost 4 bases, J lost 4 bases, and 13 bases stayed unmatched. The CDR3 length is 17 residues. Germline V gene data show CDR1 as SGHTA and CDR2 as FQGNSA. CDR3 sequence (DNA): TGTGCCAGCAGCTCTCGACCTAGGACAGGGGTAGGAGAGACCCAGTACTTC. This translates into CASSSRPRTGVGETQYF.

This clonotype was seen a handful of times. The rearrangement links TRBV7-3 to TRBJ2-1; 13 bases are a match to TRBD2. Per the germline V gene, CDR1 is SGHTA and CDR2 is FQGTGA. The CDR3 extends over 16 amino acids. The V segment lost 5 bases and the J segment 4 bases; nucleotides outside the gene matches: 5. DNA for the CDR3: TGTGCCAGCAGCCCGACTAGCGGGGGGCAATACAATGAGCAGTTCTTC. Translating gives CASSPTSGGQYNEQFF. The whole variable domain, remainder taken from reference TRBV7-3 and TRBJ2-1, is GAGVSQTPSNKVTEKGKYVELRCDPISGHTALYWYRQSLGQGPEFLIYFQGTGAADDSGLPNDRFFAVRPEGSVSTLKIQRTERGDSAVYLCASSPTSGGQYNEQFFGPGTRLTVL.

This clonotype turned up a few times. The J gene is TRBJ2-5, the V gene TRBV9; 7 bases fit TRBD2. Per germline, CDR1 SGDLS and CDR2 YYNGEE. Trimming removed 0 bases from V and 3 bases from J; junction bases left unmatched: 5. The CDR3 is 15 amino acids. DNA for the CDR3: TGTGCCAGCAGCGTAGCCGGGACTACGAAAGAGACCCAGTACTTC. Translating it yields CASSVAGTTKETQYF. The full variable domain, with the rest looked up from reference TRBV9 and TRBJ2-5, is DSGVTQTPKHLITATGQRVTLRCSPRSGDLSVYWYQQSLDQGLQFLIQYYNGEERAKGNILERFSAQQFPDLHSELNLSSLELGDSALYFCASSVAGTTKETQYFGPGTRLLVL.

This clonotype was seen repeatedly, ten times or more. This chain links TRBV7-3 with TRBJ2-1; possibly TRBD1 for D (7 bases). CDR3 length equals 16 residues. V lost 3 bases to trimming and J lost 4 bases, with 16 bases between them. Looked up from germline, CDR1 is SGHTA and CDR2 is FQGTGA. The chain's CDR3 is CASSLTGSGTYNEQFF. For the CDR3, the DNA is TGTGCCAGCAGCTTGACAGGGAGTGGGACTTACAATGAGCAGTTCTTC.

CDR3: CATGLQSAYGYTF. The CDR3 nucleotides are TGTGCCACAGGGCTCCAGTCGGCCTATGGCTACACCTTC. The J gene is TRBJ1-2, the V gene TRBV28; weak D call: TRBD1 (5 bases). CDR3 length: 13 amino acids. The germline V gene encodes CDR1 MDHEN and CDR2 SYDVKM. V was shortened by 10 bases and J by 4 bases, with 16 bases between the two germline ends.

The V gene is TRBV6-2 or TRBV6-3, the J gene TRBJ1-1; tentatively, D is TRBD1 (6 bases). CDR1 is MNHEY, CDR2 SVGEGT, per germline. The CDR3 runs 13 residues. V shed 6 bases and J shed 6 bases, with 14 bases lying between them. CDR3 sequence (DNA): TGTGCCAGCAGCTTCCCGGGGGCCGCTGAAGCTTTCTTT. This gives the protein CASSFPGAAEAFF.

This clonotype occurred a few times. The rearrangement uses TRBV12-3 or TRBV12-4 and TRBJ1-5; D ambiguous. Trimming shortened V by 2 bases and J by 6 bases, and 8 bases separated the two germline ends. The CDR3 sequence is 13 residues long. DNA for the CDR3: TGTGCCAGCAGTTTAACCCCGATTCAGCCCCAGCATTTT. Its protein is CASSLTPIQPQHF.

This clonotype was observed at least ten times. The chain has TRBV20-1 and TRBJ2-7, with TRBD2 matching over 10 bases. The CDR3 has 15 residues. Germline lookup yields CDR1 DFQATT and CDR2 SNEGSKA (reference sequence). J lost 4 bases, V lost 6 bases, and 12 bases had no gene match. In DNA, the CDR3 is TGCAGTGCCCTTCCCTCTAGCGGGAGTCGGTACGAGCAGTACTTC. The encoded protein is CSALPSSGSRYEQYF.

In its sample, this clonotype was seen a few times. The rearrangement uses TRBV30 and TRBJ2-7; D possibly corresponds to TRBD2 (6 bases). V was shortened by 4 bases and J by 7 bases, with 14 bases between the two germline ends. Germline V gene data show CDR1 as GTSNPN and CDR2 as SVGIG (reference sequence). This CDR3 is built from 12 residues. CDR3 bases: TGTGCCTGGACCCCGGGGGATCGAGAGCAGTACTTC. Translated: CAWTPGDREQYF.

This clonotype was observed many times. The gene calls are TRBV6-6 and TRBJ2-1, with TRBD1 identical over 9 bases. With 7 bases clipped from V and 7 bases from J, the junction kept 5 bases outside the gene matches. The CDR3 contains 13 residues. Germline V gives CDR1 MNHNY, CDR2 SVGAGI (reference sequence). CDR3 amino acids: CASKGQGWNEQFF. The CDR3 region has the DNA TGTGCCAGCAAGGGACAGGGCTGGAATGAGCAGTTCTTC.

This clonotype came up many times. This chain links TRBV5-8 with TRBJ2-6, with D hard to call. Per germline, CDR1 SGHTS and CDR2 YDEGEE. Trimming pared 1 base from V and 3 bases from J, leaving 8 bases between. The length of the CDR3 is 15 residues. The CDR3 is CASSLSSGGANVLTF. The CDR3 nucleotides are TGTGCCAGCAGCTTGTCATCTGGTGGGGCCAACGTCCTGACTTTC.

This clonotype was seen a handful of times. The CDR3 protein is CASRSALGANVLTF. Here the CDR3 DNA reads TGTGCCAGCAGATCGGCTCTGGGGGCCAACGTCCTGACTTTC. The chain combines TRBV7-6 with TRBJ2-6; D uncertain. Germline V gives CDR1 SGHVS, CDR2 FNYEAQ. This CDR3 contains 14 residues. V lost 6 bases and J lost 4, with 10 bases in between.

This chain connects TRBV29-1 to TRBJ1-1; D gene unclear. V was shortened by 4 bases and J by 4 bases, with 10 bases between the two germline ends. Germline-derived CDR1 and CDR2 are SQVTM and ANQGSEA. The CDR3 length is 12 residues. CDR3 in DNA: TGCAGCGTTGTGTCCCGGGGCACTGAAGCTTTCTTT. Translating gives CSVVSRGTEAFF.

Many counts were recorded for this clonotype. The genes are TRBV11-2 and TRBJ2-5; 9 bases align to TRBD2. The J segment lost 3 bases and the V segment lost 5 bases, leaving 7 bases of the junction unmatched. The CDR3 contains 15 residues. Germline assignment: CDR1 SGHAT and CDR2 FQNNGV. Here the CDR3 DNA reads TGTGCCAGCAGCGTTAGCGGGGGCCGGGAAGAGACCCAGTACTTC. This translates into CASSVSGGREETQYF.

A word on this clonotype: This clone may be a read error of a much larger clone one base away. The chain recombines TRBV6-1 with TRBJ1-1, with D maybe TRBD1 (6 bases). The CDR3 contains 14 residues. CDR1 is MNHNS and CDR2 is SASEGT in the germline V gene. In DNA form, the CDR3 reads TGTGTCAGCAGAGACACAGGGAAGAACACTGAAGCTTTCTTT. It specifies CVSRDTGKNTEAFF.

This clonotype was detected only once. The rearrangement joins TRBV30 to TRBJ2-3; the D is unclear. The CDR3 totals 13 residues. The V end lost 4 bases, the J end lost 5 bases, and 13 bases lay between the germline ends. Germline CDR1 and CDR2: GTSNPN and SVGIG (reference sequence). The CDR3 loop reads CAWTRRERDTQYF. The CDR3 DNA reads TGTGCCTGGACCCGACGAGAGAGAGATACGCAGTATTTT. The whole variable domain, filled in from reference TRBV30 and TRBJ2-3, reads SQTIHQWPATLVQPVGSPLSLECTVEGTSNPNLYWYRQAAGRGLQLLFYSVGIGQISSEVPQNLSASRPQDRQFILSSKKLLLSDSGFYLCAWTRRERDTQYFGPGTRLTVL.

This clonotype was recorded many times. CDR3 sequence: CASSLDPAGANVLTF. Here the CDR3 DNA reads TGTGCCAGCAGCTTAGATCCGGCTGGGGCCAACGTCCTGACTTTC. The chain recombines TRBV7-6 with TRBJ2-6; D gene ambiguous. CDR3 length: 15 residues. Germline loops: CDR1 SGHVS, CDR2 FNYEAQ. The ends were cut back, 1 base at V and 2 bases at J, with 6 bases in the middle. Supplemented by reference TRBV7-6 and TRBJ2-6, the full variable domain reads GAGVSQSPRYKVTKRGQDVALRCDPISGHVSLYWYRQALGQGPEFLTYFNYEAQQDKSGLPNDRFSAERPEGSISTLTIQRTEQRDSAMYRCASSLDPAGANVLTFGAGSRLTVL.